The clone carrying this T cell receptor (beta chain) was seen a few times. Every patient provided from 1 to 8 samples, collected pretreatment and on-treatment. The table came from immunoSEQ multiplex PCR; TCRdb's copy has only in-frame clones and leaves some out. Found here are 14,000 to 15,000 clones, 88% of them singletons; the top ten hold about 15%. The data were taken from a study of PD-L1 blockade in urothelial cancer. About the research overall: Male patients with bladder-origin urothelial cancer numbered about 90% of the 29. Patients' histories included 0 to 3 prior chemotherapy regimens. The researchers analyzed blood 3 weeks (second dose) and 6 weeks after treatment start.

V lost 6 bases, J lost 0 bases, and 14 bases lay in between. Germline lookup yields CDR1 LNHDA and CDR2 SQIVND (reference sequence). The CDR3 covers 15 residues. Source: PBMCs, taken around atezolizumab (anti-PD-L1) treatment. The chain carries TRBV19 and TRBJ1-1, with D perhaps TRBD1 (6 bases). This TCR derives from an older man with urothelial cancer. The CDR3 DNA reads TGTGCCAGTAGCCCTCGGGGGGCAGTGAACACTGAAGCTTTCTTT. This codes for CASSPRGAVNTEAFF.